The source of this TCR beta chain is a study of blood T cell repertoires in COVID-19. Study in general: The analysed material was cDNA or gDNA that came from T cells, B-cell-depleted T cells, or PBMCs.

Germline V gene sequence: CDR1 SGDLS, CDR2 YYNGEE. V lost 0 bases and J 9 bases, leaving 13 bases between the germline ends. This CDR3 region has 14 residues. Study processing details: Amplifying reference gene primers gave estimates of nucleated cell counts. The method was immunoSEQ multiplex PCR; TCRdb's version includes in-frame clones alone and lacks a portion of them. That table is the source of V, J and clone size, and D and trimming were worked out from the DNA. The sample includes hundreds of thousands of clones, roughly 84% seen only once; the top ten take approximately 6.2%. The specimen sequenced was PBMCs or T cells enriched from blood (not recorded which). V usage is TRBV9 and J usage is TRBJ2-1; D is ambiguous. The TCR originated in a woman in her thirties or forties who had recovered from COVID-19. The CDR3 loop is CASSVVGGRSEQFF. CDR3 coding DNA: TGTGCCAGCAGCGTAGTAGGTGGGCGAAGTGAGCAGTTCTTC. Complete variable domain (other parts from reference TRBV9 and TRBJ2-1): DSGVTQTPKHLITATGQRVTLRCSPRSGDLSVYWYQQSLDQGLQFLIQYYNGEERAKGNILERFSAQQFPDLHSELNLSSLELGDSALYFCASSVVGGRSEQFFGPGTRLTVL.